These 12 T cell receptor beta chains were all obtained from the same sample, sequenced in a study of T cell changes during pregnancy in multiple sclerosis. Some clones are missing from TCRdb's copy, which holds only in-frame ones; the method was immunoSEQ multiplex PCR. This table holds about 68,000 clones, 91% found once. This sample comprised peripheral blood, obtained in the second trimester of pregnancy. All receptors come from a female donor with multiple sclerosis, enrolled in a pregnancy study.

The V gene is TRBV27, the J gene TRBJ1-2, with D maybe TRBD1 (5 bases). Germline lookup yields CDR1 MNHEY and CDR2 SMNVEV (reference sequence). The CDR3 has 14 amino acids. The germline V and J ends were trimmed by 3 bases and 7 bases, with 15 bases remaining between them. The CDR3 coding sequence is TGTGCCAGCAGTTTCTTAGGGCATCAGGGTGGCTACACCTTC. Its protein is CASSFLGHQGGYTF.

This chain uses TRBV7-9 with TRBJ2-1; 9 nucleotides match TRBD1. CDR1 and CDR2 (germline): SEHNR, FQNEAQ (reference sequence). Unmatched junction bases numbered 5, after V lost 7 bases and J lost 7 bases. The CDR3 runs to 13 residues. The CDR3 sequence: CASNPTGGNEQFF. The CDR3, as DNA: TGTGCCAGCAACCCGACAGGGGGGAATGAGCAGTTCTTC. Full variable domain (remainder filled in from reference TRBV7-9 and TRBJ2-1): DTGVSQNPRHKITKRGQNVTFRCDPISEHNRLYWYRQTLGQGPEFLTYFQNEAQLEKSRLLSDRFSAERPKGSFSTLEIQRTEQGDSAMYLCASNPTGGNEQFFGPGTRLTVL.

This clone occurred a few times. CDR3 DNA: TGTGCCAGCAGCTTAGAGGGGCTGGACCCCCTCCACTTT. As protein: CASSLEGLDPLHF. J is TRBJ1-6 and V is TRBV11-2; tentatively, D is TRBD1 (5 bases). Germline CDR1 and CDR2: SGHAT and FQNNGV. Deletions cut 0 bases from V and 13 bases from J, with 10 bases between. The CDR3 is made up of 13 amino acids.

A remark on this clone: At one end the junction does not follow the germline gene, possibly because of a read error. Other DNA variants within this sample encode the same CDR3. V and J are TRBV30 and TRBJ2-3, with 7 positions matching TRBD1. Germline-derived CDR1 and CDR2 are GTSNPN and SVGIG (reference sequence). The CDR3 sequence is 15 residues long. In nucleotides, the CDR3 is TGTGCTTGGAGTCATGGGACAGTCAGGGCAGATACGCAGTATTTT. Its protein is CAWSHGTVRADTQYF.

This clone was counted only a few times. This chain joins TRBV30 and TRBJ1-4, with TRBD1 as a possible D gene (5 bases). The CDR3 length is 14 residues. Per germline, CDR1 GTSNPN and CDR2 SVGIG (reference sequence). Deletions cut 0 bases from V and 5 bases from J, with 10 bases between. CDR3 coding DNA: TGTGCCTGGAGTGTACTTGGGGGGAATGAAAAACTGTTTTTT. Its protein is CAWSVLGGNEKLFF.

The rearrangement uses TRBV7-2 and TRBJ1-2, with D tentatively TRBD1 (5 bases). Trimming removed 1 base at V and 9 bases at J, with 21 bases between. The CDR3 contains 16 residues. The germline gives CDR1 SGHTA, CDR2 FQGNSA. The CDR3 sequence: CASSLVPDTQSVSYTF. The CDR3 nucleotides read TGTGCCAGCAGCTTAGTACCGGACACCCAAAGTGTAAGCTACACCTTC.

V gene TRBV29-1 combines with J gene TRBJ1-3; 7 bases agree with TRBD1. Trimming took 4 bases from V and 2 from J; bases not matched to a gene: 5. This CDR3 comprises 14 residues. Per germline, CDR1 SQVTM and CDR2 ANQGSEA. CDR3 sequence (DNA): TGCAGCGTTGCGGGACAGATAACTGGAAACACCATATATTTT. Its protein product is CSVAGQITGNTIYF.

The chain is built from TRBV6-1 and TRBJ2-7, with D possibly matching TRBD1 (5 bases). Germline CDR1 and CDR2: MNHNS and SASEGT. The CDR3 covers 15 residues. Trimming pared 0 bases from V and 7 bases from J, leaving 16 bases between. CDR3: CASSEAFRARGEQYF. CDR3 nucleotide sequence: TGTGCCAGCAGTGAAGCGTTCAGGGCCCGTGGGGAGCAGTACTTC.

J is TRBJ2-3 and V is TRBV2, with TRBD1 as a possible D gene (5 bases). The CDR3 sequence is 15 residues long. Per the germline V gene, CDR1 is SNHLY and CDR2 is FYNNEI. V was clipped by 1 base and J by 3 bases, with 11 bases between them. The CDR3 sequence: CASSEVSYRTDTQYF. The CDR3 nucleotides read TGTGCCAGCAGTGAAGTTAGCTACAGGACAGATACGCAGTATTTT.

The chain uses TRBV19 and TRBJ1-3; tentative D call: TRBD1 (5 bases). This CDR3 is 18 amino acids long. Trimming stripped 2 bases from V and 0 bases from J, with 17 bases between. Germline V gene sequence: CDR1 LNHDA, CDR2 SQIVND (reference sequence). The CDR3 region is CASSIYFGGKGSGNTIYF. In nucleotides, the CDR3 is TGTGCCAGTAGTATATATTTCGGGGGAAAGGGCTCTGGAAACACCATATATTTT. The complete variable domain, with remaining parts taken from reference TRBV19 and TRBJ1-3, reads DGGITQSPKYLFRKEGQNVTLSCEQNLNHDAMYWYRQDPGQGLRLIYYSQIVNDFQKGDIAEGYSVSREKKESFPLTVTSAQKNPTAFYLCASSIYFGGKGSGNTIYFGEGSWLTVV.

The rearrangement uses TRBV6-7 and TRBJ1-1; a weak D match, TRBD1 (5 bases). TRBV6-7 is assigned to the ORF class and has an uncertain function. Between the trimmed V and J ends, which lost 2 bases and 7 bases, there was a span of 14 bases. The CDR3 is 14 residues long. The CDR3 DNA sequence: TGTGCCAGCAGTTACGCTCAGGGTCACAGTGAAGCTTTCTTT. It codes for CASSYAQGHSEAFF.

Only a few counts were recorded for this clone. V and J are TRBV6-4 and TRBJ2-1; 8 bases are shared with TRBD1. The V gene end was trimmed by 0 bases and the J gene end by 8 bases; junction bases not matched to a gene: 6. Germline CDR1 MRHNA, CDR2 SNTAGT. The CDR3 consists of 15 residues. The CDR3 here is CASSDSGQGSDEQFF. CDR3 bases: TGTGCCAGCAGTGACTCCGGACAGGGTAGCGATGAGCAGTTCTTC.